Below, 10 T cell receptor beta chains from the same sample are listed, as sequenced in a study of shared clonotypes between healthy human individuals (dated by TCRdb to 2019 to 2021). The library was prepared using the immunoSEQ multiplex PCR assay. In TCRdb, the immuneACCESS table is reduced to in-frame sequences with V and J assigned. These tables do not hold every clone; where another copy was compared, an unresolved V gene accounts for under half, and the others remain unexplained. For this sample there are some 500,000 clones; 79% appear just once. Approximately 12% of the sample rests with the top ten. Sequences were obtained from PBMCs. The origin of the receptors is a woman in her 40s in good health. Some clones in this sample may be carry-over from other donors' samples.

The V call is TRBV7-2, the J call TRBJ2-2; D might be TRBD2 (6 bases). The germline gives CDR1 SGHTA, CDR2 FQGNSA. Trimming stripped 7 bases from V and 8 bases from J, with 17 bases between. This CDR3 is built from 14 residues. The CDR3 nucleotides read TGTGCCAGCAACACCTTGGCGGGGTTGGGGGAGCTGTTTTTT. Its protein is CASNTLAGLGELFF.

A few counts support this clone. J is TRBJ2-1 and V is TRBV6-1, with D possibly being TRBD2 (5 bases). The CDR3 runs to 15 residues. Germline CDR1 MNHNS, CDR2 SASEGT. Trimming took 2 bases from V and 9 from J, leaving 17 bases between them. The CDR3 protein is CASSEKAGSNTEQFF. The CDR3 bases are TGTGCCAGCAGTGAAAAGGCGGGCTCTAATACTGAGCAGTTCTTC.

The chain has TRBV19 and TRBJ2-1, with 11 bases fitting TRBD1. Germline loops: CDR1 LNHDA, CDR2 SQIVND (reference sequence). The CDR3 is 15 residues long. The J segment lost 10 bases and the V segment lost 3 bases, leaving 8 bases of the junction unmatched. CDR3 amino acids: CASSISGTGGSEQFF. The CDR3 DNA reads TGTGCCAGTAGTATTTCCGGGACAGGGGGTAGCGAGCAGTTCTTC.

The chain joins TRBV10-3 to TRBJ2-5; TRBD1 or TRBD2 may be the D gene (5 bases each). The V end lost 5 bases, the J end lost 2 bases, and 9 bases lay between the germline ends. From germline, CDR1 is ENHRY and CDR2 SYGVKD. This CDR3 contains 13 residues. The CDR3 region has the DNA TGTGCCATCAGTACCGGGACGCAAGAGACCCAGTACTTC. This translates into CAISTGTQETQYF.

The J gene is TRBJ2-7, the V gene TRBV7-2, with TRBD2 identical over 10 bases. Trimming removed 2 bases from V and 6 bases from J; junction bases left unmatched: 4. There are 14 residues in the CDR3. Germline CDR1 is SGHTA and CDR2 is FQGNSA. The CDR3 is CASSLSGLAPEQYF. The CDR3 nucleotides are TGTGCCAGCAGCTTATCGGGACTAGCGCCCGAGCAGTACTTC.

V is TRBV5-5 and J is TRBJ2-3, with TRBD2 matching 10 bases. The CDR3 runs to 19 residues. Germline values: CDR1 SGHKS, CDR2 YYEKEE (reference sequence). J gave up 5 bases and V 4 bases, and 19 bases lay outside the gene matches. The CDR3 here is CASSHLRGASGSGVDTQYF. The CDR3 bases are TGTGCCAGCAGCCACTTGCGGGGGGCTAGCGGGAGTGGGGTAGATACGCAGTATTTT.

This sequence joins TRBV6-5 and TRBJ2-7; 9 bases fit TRBD2. Germline V CDR1 and CDR2: MNHEY, SVGAGI. The trim removed 2 bases at V and 6 bases at J, leaving 11 bases unmatched. This CDR3 has 16 residues. CDR3 loop: CASSYALAGVPAEQYF. CDR3 nucleotide sequence: TGTGCCAGCAGTTACGCCTTAGCGGGAGTGCCAGCCGAGCAGTACTTC.

The genes are TRBV4-3 and TRBJ2-3; a weak D match, TRBD1 (6 bases). This CDR3 has 18 residues. V shed 2 bases and J shed 6 bases, with 24 bases lying between them. Germline V CDR1 and CDR2: LGHNA, YSLEER. CDR3 coding DNA: TGCGCCAGCAGCCAAAGCCCTTTAGGGGGACCTAGTGGGGATACGCAGTATTTT. This translates into CASSQSPLGGPSGDTQYF.

In its sample, this clone was seen once. J is TRBJ2-2 and V is TRBV4-3; the match to TRBD2 covers 16 bases. CDR3 size: 19 residues. Germline values: CDR1 LGHNA, CDR2 YSLEER. The J segment lost 6 bases and the V segment lost 4 bases, leaving 11 bases of the junction unmatched. CDR3 protein: CASSRLSGLAGGLAGELFF. The CDR3, as DNA: TGCGCCAGCAGCCGCCTTTCGGGACTAGCGGGAGGGTTGGCCGGGGAGCTGTTTTTT.

This clone has only one observation. J is TRBJ2-2 and V is TRBV7-6; 7 bases agree with TRBD2. The CDR3 runs to 17 residues. Per germline, CDR1 SGHVS and CDR2 FNYEAQ. With V trimmed by 0 bases and J by 1 base, 5 bases remained unmatched. CDR3 bases: TGTGCCAGCAGCTTAGCGGCGACTAGCTGGAACACCGGGGAGCTGTTTTTT. Protein sequence: CASSLAATSWNTGELFF.